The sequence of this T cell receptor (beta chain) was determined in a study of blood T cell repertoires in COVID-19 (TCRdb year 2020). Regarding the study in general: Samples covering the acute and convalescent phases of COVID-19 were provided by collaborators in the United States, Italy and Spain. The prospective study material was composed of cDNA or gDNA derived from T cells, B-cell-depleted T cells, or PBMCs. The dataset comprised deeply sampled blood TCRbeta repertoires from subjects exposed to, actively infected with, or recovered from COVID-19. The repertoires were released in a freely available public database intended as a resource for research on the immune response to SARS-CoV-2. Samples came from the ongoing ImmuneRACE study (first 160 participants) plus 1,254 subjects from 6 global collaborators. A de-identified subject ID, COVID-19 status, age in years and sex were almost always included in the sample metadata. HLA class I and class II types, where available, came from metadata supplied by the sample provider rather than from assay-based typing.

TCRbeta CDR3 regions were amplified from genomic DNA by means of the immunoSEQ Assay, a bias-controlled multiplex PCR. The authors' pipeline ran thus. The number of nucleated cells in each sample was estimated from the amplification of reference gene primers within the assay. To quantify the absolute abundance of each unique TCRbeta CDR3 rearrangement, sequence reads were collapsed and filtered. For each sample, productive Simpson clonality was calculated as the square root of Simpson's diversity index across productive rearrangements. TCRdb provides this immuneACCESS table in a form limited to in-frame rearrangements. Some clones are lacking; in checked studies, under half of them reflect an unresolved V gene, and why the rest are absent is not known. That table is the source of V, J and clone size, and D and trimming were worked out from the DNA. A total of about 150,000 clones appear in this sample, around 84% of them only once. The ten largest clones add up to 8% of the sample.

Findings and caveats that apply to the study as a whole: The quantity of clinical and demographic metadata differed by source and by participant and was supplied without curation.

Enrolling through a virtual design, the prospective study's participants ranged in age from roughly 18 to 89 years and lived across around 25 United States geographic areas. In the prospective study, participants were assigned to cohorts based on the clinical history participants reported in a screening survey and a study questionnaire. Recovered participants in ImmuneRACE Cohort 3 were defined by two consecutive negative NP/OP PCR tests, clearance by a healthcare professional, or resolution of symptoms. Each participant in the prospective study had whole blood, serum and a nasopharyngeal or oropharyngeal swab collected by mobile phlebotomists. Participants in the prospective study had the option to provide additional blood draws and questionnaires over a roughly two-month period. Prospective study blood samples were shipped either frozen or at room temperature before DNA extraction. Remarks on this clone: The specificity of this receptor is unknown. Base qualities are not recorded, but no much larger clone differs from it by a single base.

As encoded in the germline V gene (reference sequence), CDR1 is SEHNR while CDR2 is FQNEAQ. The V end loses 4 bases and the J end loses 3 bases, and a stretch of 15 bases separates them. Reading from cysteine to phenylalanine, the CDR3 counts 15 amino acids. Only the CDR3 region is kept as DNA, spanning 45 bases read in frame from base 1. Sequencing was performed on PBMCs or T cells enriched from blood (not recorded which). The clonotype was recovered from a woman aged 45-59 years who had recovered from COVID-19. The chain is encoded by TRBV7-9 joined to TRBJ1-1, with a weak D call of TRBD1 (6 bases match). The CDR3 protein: CASSSRGRGYTEAFF. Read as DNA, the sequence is TGTGCCAGCAGCTCAAGGGGCAGGGGCTACACTGAAGCTTTCTTT.